This TCR beta chain was identified during a study (dated by TCRdb to the mid-2010s). Context from the whole study: The study investigated the origins of HIV persistence in individuals who naturally controlled HIV infection.

The germline V gene specifies SQVTM as CDR1 and ANQGSEA as CDR2. V sheds 7 bases and J sheds 5 bases, leaving 12 bases between their ends. The CDR3 holds 12 amino acids from the cysteine to the phenylalanine. Just CDR3 DNA is preserved here, 36 bases in frame from base 1. Library method: 5' RACE. Sequencing used an Illumina HiSeq 2000. Using fastp at Q25 and MiXCR, TCRdb reprocessed the public reads and kept productive beta chains. CDR3 protein duplicates are merged, each entry listing the most common genes and DNA. Across this sample there are roughly 200 distinct CDR3 sequences, with around 34% seen only once. About 40% of the sample is held by the ten biggest clonotypes. About this clonotype: This receptor's antigen is unknown. No qualities accompany the bases; no much larger clone lies one base away.

Sequencing was done on a sample of central memory T cells from blood PBMCs. The cell subset or site label on this specimen signifies: central memory CD4+ T cells. The TCR was taken from a male donor with HIV. Recombination linked TRBV29-1 to TRBJ1-5; the D region possibly corresponds to TRBD1 (6 bases align). The DNA sequence follows: TGCAGCGCCGTGACAGGCGATCAGCCCCAGCATTTT. Its coded protein is CSAVTGDQPQHF.